This T cell receptor beta chain was identified in a study of blood T cells in healthy people across ages. Whole-study results and caveats: Estimated diversity across one million T cells was deemed an underestimate. Not knowing donor CMV status may have confounded expanded clonotype changes.

Trimming took off 4 bases at V and 8 bases at J, with 15 bases between the two ends. The CDR3 consists of 14 residues. Germline CDR1 SEHNR, CDR2 FQNEAQ (reference sequence). The second PCR ran about 6 to 12 cycles with a sample-barcoded 5' primer and J-beta primers. All cDNA molecules were each tagged by a template-switch adaptor with 12 random nucleotides. TCRdb re-called the 5' RACE reads with MiXCR, one entry per CDR3 protein. This table holds a few hundred thousand distinct CDR3 sequences, around 27% found once. This clonotype turned up a few times. Its specificity is not known. These same records also appear under a second study, on T cells of mothers and their children. That publication notes: Mother-child pairs who were related displayed a slightly higher overlap than unrelated pairs, a difference that was non-significant.

The sample comprised blood. This rearrangement joins TRBV7-9 to TRBJ2-4; D possibly uses TRBD1 or TRBD2 (5 bases each). This sequence was found in a boy aged 2 to 10 in good health. The CDR3 spells CASSSPGDGDIQYF. In nucleotides, the CDR3 is TGTGCCAGCAGCTCTCCCGGGGACGGGGACATTCAGTACTTC.